This TCR beta chain was sequenced during a study of shared clonotypes between healthy human individuals. Study-wide findings and caveats: Sharing of clonotypes among donors was expected to vary with sequencing depth.

Donors comprised healthy HIV-negative adults lacking recent acute infections or vaccinations. The CDR3 covers 15 residues. Per germline, CDR1 MDHEN and CDR2 SYDVKM. V dropped 5 bases and J dropped 10; count of bases not matched to a gene: 14. In regard to this clone: The target antigen is unknown.

Data came from immunoSEQ multiplex PCR; TCRdb stores just in-frame clones and leaves some out. Altogether a few hundred thousand clones are present, roughly 79% being singletons, with the ten largest covering 12%. The V gene is TRBV28, the J gene TRBJ2-3, with TRBD2 identical over 8 bases. This receptor was taken from a woman in her thirties or forties in good health. Some clones in this sample may be carry-over from other donors' samples. Sequenced sample: PBMCs. The DNA for the CDR3 is TGTGCCAGCAGTCCCCCGACGGGTACCGGGGGGGCGCAGTATTTT. This sequence encodes CASSPPTGTGGAQYF.